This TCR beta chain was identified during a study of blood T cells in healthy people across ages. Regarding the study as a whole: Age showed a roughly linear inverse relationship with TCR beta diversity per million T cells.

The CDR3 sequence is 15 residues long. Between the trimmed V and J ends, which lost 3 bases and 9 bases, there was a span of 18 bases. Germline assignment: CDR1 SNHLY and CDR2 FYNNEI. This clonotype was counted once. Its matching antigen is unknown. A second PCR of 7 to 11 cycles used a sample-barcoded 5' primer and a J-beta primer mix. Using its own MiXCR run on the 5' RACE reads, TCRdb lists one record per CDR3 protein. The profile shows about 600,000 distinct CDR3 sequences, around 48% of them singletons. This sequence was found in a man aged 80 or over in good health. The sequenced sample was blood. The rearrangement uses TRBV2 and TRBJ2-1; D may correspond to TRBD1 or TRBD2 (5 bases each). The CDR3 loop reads CASSDFGASGREQFF. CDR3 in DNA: TGTGCCAGCAGTGATTTCGGGGCTTCAGGTCGTGAGCAGTTCTTC. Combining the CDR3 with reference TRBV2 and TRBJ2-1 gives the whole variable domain EPEVTQTPSHQVTQMGQEVILRCVPISNHLYFYWYRQILGQKVEFLVSFYNNEISEKSEIFDDQFSVERPDGSNFTLKIRSTKLEDSAMYFCASSDFGASGREQFFGPGTRLTVL.